The following is a TCR beta chain sequence with its context. V lost 4 bases, J lost 8 bases, and 18 bases lay in between. From germline, CDR1 is SGDLS and CDR2 YYNGEE. The CDR3 consists of 15 residues. The data are from a study of T cell responses to AZD1222 COVID-19 vaccine. Clones were read by immunoSEQ multiplex PCR, and TCRdb kept only the in-frame ones, dropping some. The sample includes roughly 160,000 clones, 90% to 95% of them seen just once. The TCR originated in an adult in good health. The starting material was peripheral blood, obtained on day 0 of AZD1222 vaccination. This chain uses TRBV9 with TRBJ2-2; D might be TRBD1 (6 bases). CDR3 protein: CASSPQGPGVGELFF. The CDR3 DNA reads as TGTGCCAGCAGCCCACAGGGCCCAGGGGTTGGGGAGCTGTTTTTT.